This paragraph covers one TCR beta chain sequence. The antigen this receptor binds is unknown. No qualities accompany the bases; no much larger clone lies one base away. V gives up 1 base and J gives up 5 bases, and the segment between their germline ends measures 3 bases. CDR1 and CDR2, looked up from the germline V gene, are WSHSY and SAAADI. The CDR3 starts with the cysteine, ends with the phenylalanine, and has 11 residues. Of the read, only the CDR3 DNA is kept; its 33 bases are in frame from base 1. The record originates from a study of IL-17A CD8 T cells in psoriatic arthritis synovium. Looking at the study overall: The study was designed to define the phenotype, molecular profile and function of synovial IL-17A+CD8+ T cells in the pathogenesis of psoriatic arthritis.

DNA was extracted (Qiagen), and TCRbeta V-D-J rearrangements were subjected to bias-controlled amplification followed by high-throughput sequencing (immunoSEQ; Adaptive Biotech). The original methods were these. The immunoSEQ Analyzer platform was used for sequence-level analysis of productive sequences. Clonality was computed as 1 minus Pielou's evenness, ranging from 0 (highly polyclonal) to 1 (monoclonal). How much repertoires overlapped between subsets was quantified with the Morisita index, which goes from 0 (no similarity) to 1 (complete similarity). This is the immuneACCESS table as TCRdb keeps it, with only in-frame sequences that have V and J called. A part of the clones is gone; compared with another copy, unresolved V genes explain less than half, and the rest is unexplained. D and trimming were read from the DNA, whereas the V and J calls and clone size are those reported in that table. This sample holds around 2,000 clones; around 70% were observed only once. Together, the top ten hold around 10% of the sample.

Results the study describes overall, beyond this receptor: Some individual clones occupied over 4% of the repertoire, though most synovial CD8+ subsets remained polyclonal. Because no psoriatic arthritis synovial tissue samples were available, cells were taken from synovial fluid instead of synovial tissue. In a couple of patients, many Tc17 clones were found to be shared with the synovial Tc1 population, resulting in Morisita overlap indices above 0.85. TCR sequencing covered only a few patients, which the authors acknowledged as a limited sample size.

CD3+ T cells isolated by magnetic separation were stimulated with PMA and ionomycin for approximately 1.4 hours and then labeled using IL-17A and IFNgamma cytokine secretion assays. Synovial fluid effusions were drawn from actively inflamed joints of patients with psoriatic arthritis. Memory CD8+ T cells in synovial fluid were sorted patient by patient into Tc17 (IL-17A+) cells, bulk memory cells and Tc1 (IL-17A-IFNgamma+) cells in order to compare their TCR repertoires. Psoriatic arthritis patients met the Classification of Psoriatic Arthritis Study Group (CASPAR) criteria. After counterstaining with viability dye plus anti-CD3, CD8, CD14 and CD4 antibodies, the cytokine-secreting cells were sorted on a BD FACSAria. TCRbeta sequencing was performed on sorted synovial fluid CD8+ T cell subsets from three patients with psoriatic arthritis. Before use, synovial fluid mononuclear cells were separated with Lymphoprep and cryopreserved in liquid nitrogen. The medium used for cryopreservation was made up of about 47% fetal calf serum and around 10% dimethyl sulfoxide.

Recombination linked TRBV10-2 to TRBJ2-7; the D gene is unclear. The source is a human donor with psoriatic arthritis. The sequenced sample consisted of IFN-gamma+ CD8+ T cells from synovial fluid. The cell subset or site label corresponds to: IL-17A-IFNgamma+ memory CD8+ (Tc1) cells. The CDR3 loop reads CASSEFNEQYF. The nucleotide sequence is TGCGCCAGCAGTGAGTTTAACGAGCAGTACTTC.